This T cell receptor (beta chain) was observed in a study of blood T cell repertoires in COVID-19. Study details: Material from acute and convalescent COVID-19 was sourced from the United States, Italy and Spain. Sample material is recorded as cDNA or gDNA derived from T cells, B-cell-depleted T cells, or PBMCs.

Trimming cost V 0 bases and J 4 bases; bases outside gene matches: 10. The CDR3 loop spans 17 amino acids. Per germline, CDR1 MNHEY and CDR2 SMNVEV (reference sequence). In the study's own analysis: Reference gene primers were amplified, and this amplification served to estimate nucleated cell counts. Profiling relied on immunoSEQ multiplex PCR, and the TCRdb table lists in-frame clones only, not all of them. V and J calls and clone size come straight from that table; D and trimming were deduced from the DNA. Here the sample spans about 210,000 clones, around 90% being singletons. This sequence originates from a man between 25 and 39 years old with acute or convalescent COVID-19. The sequenced material came from peripheral blood. The chain links TRBV27 to TRBJ2-5, with 8 positions matching TRBD2. CDR3 protein: CASSLSTGTRFRETQYF. CDR3 coding DNA: TGTGCCAGCAGTTTATCTACGGGGACTAGGTTTCGAGAGACCCAGTACTTC.